This T cell receptor (beta chain) was found in a study of monozygotic twins with cystic fibrosis. General study points: Clonality was generally low (median around 0.01), higher in the most severe patients. Monozygotic CF twins shared more identical nucleotide clonotypes than unrelated patients. V usage most resembled the co-twin in 13 of 16 pairs.

Trimming took 0 bases from V and 8 from J, leaving 11 bases between them. The CDR3 runs 14 residues. Germline assignment: CDR1 SGHTA and CDR2 FQGNSA. Method: immunoSEQ multiplex PCR; TCRdb's copy keeps in-frame clones and lacks some. The data contain 11,000 to 15,000 clones, about 85% of them seen just once; the ten biggest clones take up more than 1%. Worth noting for this clone: Its antigen is as yet unknown.

The sequencing sample was made of blood. The chain recombines TRBV7-2 with TRBJ2-1; D is possibly TRBD1 or TRBD2 (5 bases each). The TCR originated in a boy aged 5 to 17 with cystic fibrosis. The CDR3: CASSLAGRADEQFF. The CDR3, as DNA: TGTGCCAGCAGCTTAGCGGGGCGGGCGGATGAGCAGTTCTTC. Variable domain in full (rest from reference TRBV7-2 and TRBJ2-1): GAGVSQSPSNKVTEKGKDVELRCDPISGHTALYWYRQSLGQGLEFLIYFQGNSAPDKSGLPSDRFSAERTGGSVSTLTIQRTQQEDSAVYLCASSLAGRADEQFFGPGTRLTVL.